These 2 T cell receptor beta chains share one sample of origin, sequenced in a study of T cell clusters in autoimmune cytopenias (dated by TCRdb to about 2019). For sequencing, an Illumina MiSeq was employed. TRB rearrangements were amplified by multiplex PCR using a touch-down protocol with TRB-A and TRB-B primer pools mixed in one tube. TCRdb reprocessed the reads, and each CDR3 protein sequence is entered once, without DNA. The table for this sample lists under 3,500 distinct CDR3 sequences. The ten largest make up 30% to 45% of the sample. Per sample, roughly 250 ng of peripheral blood genomic DNA, approximately 37,500 genome equivalents, was used for TRB amplification. The sequencing sample was made of peripheral blood. The receptors were gathered from a human donor with an autoimmune cytopenia or autoimmune hepatitis (not recorded which).

Judged by frequency, this clonotype is medium-sized (0.01 to 0.1%). This chain joins TRBV19 and TRBJ1-1; TCRdb's D call of TRBD1 is untestable without DNA. Germline V CDR1 and CDR2: LNHDA, SQIVND (reference sequence). The CDR3 has 14 residues. The CDR3 region is CASRRYAGDTEAFF.

This clonotype is classed as medium-sized by frequency. The chain couples TRBV15 to TRBJ2-7; the TCRdb D gene call, TRBD1, has no DNA to confirm it. The CDR3 covers 13 residues. The germline CDR1 and CDR2 sequences are LNHNV and YYDKDF (reference sequence). CDR3 residues: CATGDAASYEQYF.